Listed here are 17 T cell receptor beta chains from one sample, sequenced in a study of OX40 agonist ivuxolimab in advanced cancers. The repertoire was sequenced with immunoSEQ multiplex PCR; TCRdb's copy has only in-frame clones and lacks some. The sample shows about 27,000 clones, roughly 90% of them seen only once. Sequences were derived from CD4+ or CD8+ T cells sorted from blood, sampled in a trial of the OX40 agonist ivuxolimab. All receptors derive from an adult with an advanced solid tumor such as melanoma, head and neck, liver or kidney cancer.

The chain links TRBV28 to TRBJ1-2; possible D gene TRBD1, 6 bases. Germline V gene lookup returns CDR1 MDHEN and CDR2 SYDVKM. The CDR3 runs 14 residues. V was shortened by 2 bases and J by 4 bases, with 11 bases between the two germline ends. Here the CDR3 reads CASSLSTGRYGYTF. CDR3 coding DNA: TGTGCCAGCAGTTTAAGTACAGGGCGCTATGGCTACACCTTC.

V is TRBV28 and J is TRBJ1-1; TRBD1 aligns across 7 bases. The germline V gene encodes CDR1 MDHEN and CDR2 SYDVKM. The CDR3 has 14 residues. J gave up 5 bases and V 2 bases, and 5 bases lay outside the gene matches. The CDR3 here is CASSLARGITEAFF. The CDR3, as DNA: TGTGCCAGCAGTTTAGCCAGGGGGATAACTGAAGCTTTCTTT.

The CDR3 coding sequence is TGTGCCAGCAGCCCAGCGACAGACACTAATGAAAAACTGTTTTTT. This sequence encodes CASSPATDTNEKLFF. This chain joins TRBV7-9 and TRBJ1-4, with D maybe TRBD1 (5 bases). There are 15 residues in the CDR3. V was cut by 5 bases and J by 2 bases, with 12 bases left in between. Germline CDR1 reads SEHNR; CDR2 reads FQNEAQ (reference sequence).

The chain recombines TRBV9 with TRBJ2-5; 7 nucleotides line up with TRBD2. This CDR3 has 14 amino acids. Germline V CDR1 and CDR2: SGDLS, YYNGEE. V lost 0 bases and J lost 2; bases outside the gene matches: 1. The CDR3, as DNA: TGTGCCAGCAGCGTAGGGGGGGGACAAGAGACCCAGTACTTC. It codes for CASSVGGGQETQYF.

The gene calls are TRBV2 and TRBJ2-3; D gene unclear. The CDR3 spans 14 residues. V lost 8 bases to trimming and J lost 2 bases, with 14 bases between them. In germline, CDR1 is SNHLY, CDR2 FYNNEI. CDR3 nucleotides: TGTGCCAGCTCTCGGATCTCCCTCACAGATACGCAGTATTTT. Translation gives CASSRISLTDTQYF.

This clone has just a few counts. The chain has TRBV10-3 and TRBJ1-1; D not certain. Germline CDR1 reads ENHRY; CDR2 reads SYGVKD. There are 12 residues in the CDR3. Trimming cost V 7 bases and J 6 bases, with 12 bases left between them. In DNA form, the CDR3 reads TGTGCCATCAATGGGGAAAGCTCTGAAGCTTTCTTT. This translates into CAINGESSEAFF.

The DNA of the CDR3 is TGTGCCAGCAGTGTGTTTTCCGGAGGGTATGGCTACACCTTC. It is translated as CASSVFSGGYGYTF. The J gene is TRBJ1-2, the V gene TRBV2; D unclear. Trimming cost V 4 bases and J 5 bases, with 14 bases left between them. This CDR3 region has 14 residues. Germline CDR1 is SNHLY and CDR2 is FYNNEI.

V usage is TRBV7-8 and J usage is TRBJ1-1; 7 bases are a match to TRBD1. The CDR3 has 17 amino acids. In germline, CDR1 is SGHVS, CDR2 FQNEAQ. V gave up 1 base and J gave up 3 bases; unmatched junction bases: 11. CDR3 DNA: TGTGCCAGCAGCTTAGTGGTGCAGGGGGGATTGTACACTGAAGCTTTCTTT. Residues: CASSLVVQGGLYTEAFF.

The chain employs TRBV7-9 and TRBJ2-2; 13 bases fit TRBD2. The V and J ends lost 6 bases and 4 bases, in that order; junction bases with no gene match: 14. CDR1 and CDR2 (germline): SEHNR, FQNEAQ (reference sequence). The CDR3 spans 19 residues. The CDR3 DNA reads TGTGCCAGCAGGTCCGGAGATCGGACTAGCGGGAGTAGCACCGGGGAGCTGTTTTTT. As protein: CASRSGDRTSGSSTGELFF. Together with reference TRBV7-9 and TRBJ2-2, the CDR3 gives the full variable domain: DTGVSQNPRHKITKRGQNVTFRCDPISEHNRLYWYRQTLGQGPEFLTYFQNEAQLEKSRLLSDRFSAERPKGSFSTLEIQRTEQGDSAMYLCASRSGDRTSGSSTGELFFGEGSRLTVL.

The chain employs TRBV27 and TRBJ2-2; 7 nucleotides align to TRBD2. There are 16 residues in the CDR3. The V gene end was trimmed by 4 bases and the J gene end by 5 bases; junction bases not matched to a gene: 10. Germline-derived CDR1 and CDR2 are MNHEY and SMNVEV (reference sequence). The CDR3 DNA sequence: TGTGCCAGCAGTTACGACCTAGCGGTTGGGACCGGGGAGCTGTTTTTT. Translated, it gives CASSYDLAVGTGELFF.

The CDR3 nucleotides are TGTGCCTGGAGGGGGGGACAGGGGAGTTACGAGCAGTACTTC. It is translated as CAWRGGQGSYEQYF. This rearrangement joins TRBV30 to TRBJ2-7, with 10 bases fitting TRBD1. V lost 3 bases, J lost 4 bases, and 6 bases stayed unmatched. The germline V gene encodes CDR1 GTSNPN and CDR2 SVGIG (reference sequence). The CDR3 length is 14 residues. Full variable domain (remainder filled in from reference TRBV30 and TRBJ2-7): SQTIHQWPATLVQPVGSPLSLECTVEGTSNPNLYWYRQAAGRGLQLLFYSVGIGQISSEVPQNLSASRPQDRQFILSSKKLLLSDSGFYLCAWRGGQGSYEQYFGPGTRLTVT.

The chain couples TRBV5-4 to TRBJ1-3; D possibly corresponds to TRBD1 (5 bases). Germline V gene lookup returns CDR1 SGHNT and CDR2 YYREEE (reference sequence). Trimming left V 7 bases short and J 4 bases short, with 12 bases between. This CDR3 has 13 amino acids. The CDR3 loop reads CASARDGGNTIYF. CDR3 nucleotide sequence: TGTGCCAGCGCTCGGGACGGCGGAAACACCATATATTTT.

The chain links TRBV7-9 to TRBJ2-2; 11 bases are shared with TRBD2. J gave up 7 bases and V 1 base, and 5 bases lay outside the gene matches. Germline V CDR1 and CDR2: SEHNR, FQNEAQ (reference sequence). The CDR3 has 16 amino acids. For the CDR3, the DNA is TGTGCCAGCAGCTTAGTTTGGACTAGCGGGCACGGGGAGCTGTTTTTT. Its protein is CASSLVWTSGHGELFF.

The chain recombines TRBV27 with TRBJ2-3, with 8 nucleotides matching TRBD1. The germline gives CDR1 MNHEY, CDR2 SMNVEV (reference sequence). This CDR3 comprises 16 residues. The junction had 8 bases not matched to a gene; V was cut back by 5 bases and J by 1 base. CDR3 in DNA: TGTGCCAGCAGTCCACGATGGGGACAGGGCACAGATACGCAGTATTTT. Translated: CASSPRWGQGTDTQYF.

This chain connects TRBV7-6 to TRBJ2-7; D is undetermined. Germline V gene lookup returns CDR1 SGHVS and CDR2 FNYEAQ. The CDR3 has 13 amino acids. The V end lost 5 bases, the J end lost 4 bases, and 12 bases lay between the germline ends. The CDR3 reads CASSPRSRYEQYF. DNA for the CDR3: TGTGCCAGCAGCCCCCGCTCTAGATACGAGCAGTACTTC.

The V gene is TRBV27, the J gene TRBJ2-7; TRBD1 matches 9 bases. The V gene end was trimmed by 5 bases and the J gene end by 5 bases; junction bases not matched to a gene: 10. Germline values: CDR1 MNHEY, CDR2 SMNVEV (reference sequence). The CDR3 contains 15 residues. The CDR3 is CASSGSGQGPHEQYF. CDR3 nucleotides: TGTGCCAGCAGTGGCTCGGGACAGGGTCCCCACGAGCAGTACTTC.

The chain employs TRBV27 and TRBJ1-6, with D maybe TRBD1 (5 bases). V lost 1 base and J lost 7, with 26 bases in between. The CDR3 is made up of 20 amino acids. Germline-derived CDR1 and CDR2 are MNHEY and SMNVEV (reference sequence). The CDR3 DNA reads as TGTGCCAGCAGTTTATACTTCGGGGGGGGGTTAGGTCTTGAGAATTCACCCCTCCACTTT. Protein product: CASSLYFGGGLGLENSPLHF.